The next 11 T cell receptor beta chains were all read from a single sample in a study of shared clonotypes between healthy human individuals (dated by TCRdb to 2020 to 2022). The library was produced with the immunoSEQ multiplex PCR assay. TCRdb took over this immuneACCESS table, retaining in-frame rearrangements with V and J assigned. Such tables are incomplete; in checked studies, under half of the missing clones stem from an unresolved V gene, and the remainder is unexplained. The table for this sample lists over 700,000 clones; 55% to 75% of them were counted only once. Clones ranked in the top ten supply more than 1.5% of the sample. The specimen sequenced was memory CD4+ T cells sorted from blood. Sample cell subset or site, as interpreted from the label and publication: CD45RA-negative fraction. Receptors were obtained from a woman aged 30 to 39 in good health.

This clone was observed a handful of times. This chain links TRBV7-6 with TRBJ1-1; TRBD1 matches 7 bases. The trim removed 5 bases at V and 5 bases at J, leaving 14 bases unmatched. This CDR3 is built from 16 residues. Looked up from germline, CDR1 is SGHVS and CDR2 is FNYEAQ. The CDR3 DNA follows: TGTGCCAGCAGCGGTCGTACAGGGGCTGGGAGGACTGAAGCTTTCTTT. This encodes CASSGRTGAGRTEAFF.

The chain links TRBV5-1 to TRBJ1-3; 7 positions agree with TRBD1. CDR1 SGHRS and CDR2 YFSETQ come from the germline V gene. The CDR3 spans 16 residues. The V gene end was trimmed by 3 bases and the J gene end by 3 bases; junction bases not matched to a gene: 9. The CDR3 nucleotides are TGCGCCAGCAGCTCCCAAGAGGCAGGGGGTGGAAACACCATATATTTT. It translates to CASSSQEAGGGNTIYF.

CDR3 DNA sequence: TGCAGTTTTCAGGGGTACGAGCAGTACTTC. Its translation: CSFQGYEQYF. V is TRBV20-1 and J is TRBJ2-7, with D maybe TRBD1 (6 bases). The CDR3 consists of 10 residues. The germline gives CDR1 DFQATT, CDR2 SNEGSKA (reference sequence). V lost 8 bases and J lost 4, with 9 bases in between.

The rearrangement joins TRBV4-1 to TRBJ2-1, with TRBD2 identical over 10 bases. Germline assignment: CDR1 MGHRA and CDR2 YSYEKL. The CDR3 runs 15 residues. Trimming removed 2 bases from V and 7 bases from J; junction bases left unmatched: 5. The CDR3 loop reads CASSQLGLAINEQFF. DNA for the CDR3: TGCGCCAGCAGCCAATTGGGACTAGCGATAAATGAGCAGTTCTTC.

The J gene is TRBJ1-4, the V gene TRBV5-1; D might be TRBD1 (5 bases). Germline V gives CDR1 SGHRS, CDR2 YFSETQ. The CDR3 is 15 residues long. Deletions cut 4 bases from V and 7 bases from J, with 17 bases between. CDR3: CASSGTGGWGEKLFF. In nucleotides, the CDR3 is TGCGCCAGCAGCGGAACAGGAGGGTGGGGTGAAAAACTGTTTTTT.

The rearrangement links TRBV19 to TRBJ1-5; perhaps TRBD1 as D (6 bases). This CDR3 is 17 amino acids long. V was clipped by 8 bases and J by 2 bases, with 22 bases between them. Germline CDR1 LNHDA, CDR2 SQIVND (reference sequence). The CDR3 reads CASGTTTGRGRNQPQHF. Written as DNA, the CDR3 is TGTGCCAGTGGCACGACGACAGGCCGGGGGCGCAATCAGCCCCAGCATTTT.

On this clone itself: This is likely an artifact of a read error, given a far larger clone one base away. V and J are TRBV27 and TRBJ1-2, with D possibly being TRBD1 (5 bases). V gave up 6 bases and J gave up 4 bases, with 9 bases separating them. The CDR3 extends over 12 amino acids. CDR1 MNHEY and CDR2 SMNVEV come from the germline V gene (reference sequence). The CDR3 bases are TGTGCCAGCAGCGGGGACGGCTATGGCTACACCTTC. Translated, it gives CASSGDGYGYTF.

This clone was seen just once. For the CDR3, the DNA is TGCGCCAGCAACTCGGACGGAAACACTGAAGCTTTCTTT. Its protein is CASNSDGNTEAFF. V and J are TRBV5-1 and TRBJ1-1; D is unclear. The germline CDR1 and CDR2 sequences are SGHRS and YFSETQ. The CDR3 extends over 13 amino acids. V lost 6 bases and J lost 2, with 11 bases in between.

In this sample, this clone turned up many times. The gene calls are TRBV7-2 and TRBJ2-1; TRBD2 matches 9 bases. The CDR3 loop spans 15 amino acids. Germline V CDR1 and CDR2: SGHTA, FQGNSA. J lost 1 base, V lost 5 bases, and 3 bases had no gene match. The CDR3 spells CASSTTSGSYNEQFF. CDR3 coding DNA: TGTGCCAGCAGCACTACTAGCGGGTCCTACAATGAGCAGTTCTTC.

The rearrangement joins TRBV16 to TRBJ1-1; possible D gene TRBD1, 5 bases. Trimming took 5 bases from V and 11 from J, leaving 27 bases between them. CDR1 KGHSY and CDR2 FQNENV come from the germline V gene. This CDR3 contains 16 residues. CDR3 sequence (DNA): TGTGCCAGCAGCACAGGAGGGGCGGCCAAACAAAACGCCGCTTTCTTT. Amino acids: CASSTGGAAKQNAAFF.

Note on this clone: This may stem from a read error, because a much larger clone lies one nucleotide away. Within the sample, other DNA sequences also encode this same CDR3. The chain has TRBV2 and TRBJ2-4; no clear D gene. The V end lost 7 bases, the J end lost 0 bases, and 10 bases lay between the germline ends. The CDR3 contains 14 residues. CDR1 is SNHLY, CDR2 FYNNEI, per germline. The CDR3 DNA follows: TGTGCCAGCAAGGCAGAAATAGCCAAAAACATTCAGTACTTC. This codes for CASKAEIAKNIQYF.